The present entry profiles one T cell receptor beta chain with its context. The sample belongs to a study of shared clonotypes between healthy human individuals. Produced via immunoSEQ multiplex PCR; TCRdb's table is partial and in-frame only. Of approximately 740,000 clones listed, under 80% are singletons. The CDR3 sequence is 15 residues long. After removal of 6 bases from V and 8 bases from J, the junction contained 13 bases not matched to a gene. Germline V gives CDR1 LNHNV, CDR2 YYDKDF (reference sequence). The clonotype comes from a woman aged 25 to 39 in good health. The chain recombines TRBV15 with TRBJ2-3, with TRBD2 matching 8 bases. Sequencing was carried out using memory CD4+ T cells sorted from blood. Subset here: CD45RA-negative fraction. CDR3 region: CATRSPGTRIGTQYF. CDR3 DNA sequence: TGTGCCACCAGATCCCCCGGGACTAGGATTGGTACGCAGTATTTT.